These 10 T cell receptor beta chains originate from one sample sequenced in a study of CD8 T cells in Susac syndrome. Random hexamers served to reverse transcribe about 0.45 to 1 ug RNA. A single record per CDR3 protein comes from TCRdb applying MiXCR to the immunoSEQ multiplex PCR reads. This table holds hundreds of thousands of distinct CDR3 sequences, more than 80% found once. Specimen: CD8+ T cells from PBMCs. Source of these receptors: a human donor with multiple sclerosis.

This clonotype turned up a few times. V is TRBV3-1 and J is TRBJ2-7; the D is unclear. The V end was cut by 2 bases, the J end by 4 bases, with 9 bases between. The CDR3 runs 13 residues. In germline, CDR1 is LGHDT, CDR2 YNNKEL (reference sequence). The CDR3 sequence: CASSQWTGYEQYF. The DNA of the CDR3 is TGTGCCAGCAGCCAATGGACCGGATACGAGCAGTACTTC.

The genes are TRBV9 and TRBJ2-3; 8 bases fit TRBD1. CDR1 and CDR2 from the germline V gene are SGDLS and YYNGEE. The CDR3 consists of 17 residues. The V and J ends lost 0 bases and 3 bases, in that order; junction bases with no gene match: 9. In DNA form, the CDR3 reads TGTGCCAGCAGCGTAGCCCACGACAGGGGACCAACAGATACGCAGTATTTT. It encodes CASSVAHDRGPTDTQYF.

This clonotype was seen a few times. V usage is TRBV6-2 or TRBV6-3 and J usage is TRBJ2-1, with D uncertain. Germline V gene sequence: CDR1 MNHEY, CDR2 SVGEGT. The CDR3 totals 16 residues. V lost 5 bases, J lost 0 bases, and 14 bases lay in between. The CDR3 loop reads CASSNPEHYSYNEQFF. The CDR3 bases are TGTGCCAGCAGTAACCCCGAGCACTACTCCTACAATGAGCAGTTCTTC.

J is TRBJ2-7 and V is TRBV20-1; TRBD1 might be the D (6 bases). CDR1 is DFQATT and CDR2 is SNEGSKA in the germline V gene (reference sequence). This CDR3 contains 13 residues. V dropped 0 bases and J dropped 7 bases, with 13 bases sitting between them. The CDR3 loop reads CSARDLGAVEQYF. The CDR3 DNA follows: TGCAGTGCTAGAGATCTGGGGGCGGTGGAGCAGTACTTC.

The rearrangement joins TRBV12-3 or TRBV12-4 to TRBJ2-3; 9 bases line up with TRBD2. Trimming took 3 bases from V and 2 from J; bases not matched to a gene: 6. The CDR3 covers 16 residues. The CDR3 protein is CASSFPREGHTDTQYF. DNA for the CDR3: TGTGCCAGCAGTTTCCCGCGGGAGGGACACACAGATACGCAGTATTTT.

The CDR3 coding sequence is TGTGCCAGCAGCCCGCCCACAGGGACTAGCGGGACCCCCTACAATGAGCAGTTCTTC. Translating it yields CASSPPTGTSGTPYNEQFF. This chain uses TRBV13 with TRBJ2-1; TRBD2 matches at 13 bases. With 5 bases clipped from V and 2 bases from J, the junction kept 12 bases outside the gene matches. The CDR3 is 19 amino acids. Germline V gene sequence: CDR1 PRHDT, CDR2 FYEKMQ (reference sequence).

V is TRBV12-3 or TRBV12-4 and J is TRBJ2-3; D is uncertain. Trimming stripped 4 bases from V and 1 base from J, with 15 bases between. The CDR3 runs 16 residues. The CDR3 region is CASSSDPGSGTDTQYF. In DNA, the CDR3 is TGTGCCAGCAGTTCCGATCCTGGGTCTGGCACAGATACGCAGTATTTT.

This chain joins TRBV7-9 and TRBJ2-7; perhaps TRBD1 as D (5 bases). Germline assignment: CDR1 SEHNR and CDR2 FQNEAQ (reference sequence). V lost 4 bases and J lost 7, with 20 bases in between. The CDR3 totals 15 residues. The CDR3: CASSSSLGVEVEQYF. The DNA for the CDR3 is TGTGCCAGCAGCTCGTCCCTAGGGGTGGAAGTGGAGCAGTACTTC.

The genes are TRBV2 and TRBJ1-1; 9 nucleotides agree with TRBD1. The V gene end was trimmed by 9 bases and the J gene end by 6 bases; junction bases not matched to a gene: 14. There are 15 residues in the CDR3. CDR1 is SNHLY, CDR2 FYNNEI, per germline. The CDR3 DNA sequence: TGTGCCAGTACCCAAGCGGGACAGGGAGAGTCTGAAGCTTTCTTT. Translated: CASTQAGQGESEAFF.

The V and J genes are TRBV4-1 and TRBJ2-1, with 7 bases that match TRBD1. Per the germline V gene, CDR1 is MGHRA and CDR2 is YSYEKL. Germline trimming cut 4 bases from V and 9 bases from J; bases unmatched to any gene: 15. The CDR3 extends over 16 amino acids. CDR3 sequence reads: CASSPSGQPGSAEQFF. CDR3 sequence (DNA): TGCGCCAGCAGCCCGTCGGGACAGCCTGGCTCTGCTGAGCAGTTCTTC.